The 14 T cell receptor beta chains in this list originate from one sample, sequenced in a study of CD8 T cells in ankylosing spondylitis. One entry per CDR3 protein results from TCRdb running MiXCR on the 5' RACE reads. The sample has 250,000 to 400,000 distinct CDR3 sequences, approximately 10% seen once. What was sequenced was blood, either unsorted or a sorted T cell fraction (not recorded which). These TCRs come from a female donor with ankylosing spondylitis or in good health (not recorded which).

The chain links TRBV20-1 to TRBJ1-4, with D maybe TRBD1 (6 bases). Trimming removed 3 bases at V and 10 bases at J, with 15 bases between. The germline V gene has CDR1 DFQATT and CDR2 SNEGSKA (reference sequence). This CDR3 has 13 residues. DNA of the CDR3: TGCAGTGCTAGGGACCCGATACAGGGAAAACTGTTTTTT. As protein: CSARDPIQGKLFF.

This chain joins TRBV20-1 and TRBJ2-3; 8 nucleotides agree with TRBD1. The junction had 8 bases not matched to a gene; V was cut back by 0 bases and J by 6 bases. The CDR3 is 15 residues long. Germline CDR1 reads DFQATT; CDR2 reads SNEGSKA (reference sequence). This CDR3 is CSARDLAGGADTQYF. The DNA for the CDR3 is TGCAGTGCTAGAGATCTTGCAGGGGGCGCGGATACGCAGTATTTT.

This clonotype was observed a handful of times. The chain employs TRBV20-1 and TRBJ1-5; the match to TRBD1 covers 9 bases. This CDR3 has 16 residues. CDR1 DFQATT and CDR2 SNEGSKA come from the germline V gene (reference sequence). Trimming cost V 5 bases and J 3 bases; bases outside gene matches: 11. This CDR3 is CSAGKIGTGLNQPQHF. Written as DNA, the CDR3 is TGCAGTGCTGGTAAGATCGGGACAGGGCTCAATCAGCCCCAGCATTTT.

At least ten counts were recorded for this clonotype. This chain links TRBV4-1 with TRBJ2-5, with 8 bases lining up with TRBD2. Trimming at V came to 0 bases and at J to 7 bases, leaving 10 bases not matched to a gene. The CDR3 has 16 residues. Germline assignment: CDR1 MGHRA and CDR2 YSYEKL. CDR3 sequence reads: CASSQEWASGRRTQYF. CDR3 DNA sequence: TGCGCCAGCAGCCAAGAATGGGCTAGCGGGCGTAGGACCCAGTACTTC.

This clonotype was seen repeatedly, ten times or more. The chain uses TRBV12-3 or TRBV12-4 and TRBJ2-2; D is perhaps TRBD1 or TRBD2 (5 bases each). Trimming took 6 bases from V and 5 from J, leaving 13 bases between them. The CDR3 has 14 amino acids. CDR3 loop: CASRNGAGTGELFF. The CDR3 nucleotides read TGTGCCAGCAGAAACGGGGCAGGTACCGGGGAGCTGTTTTTT.

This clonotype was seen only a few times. The DNA for the CDR3 is TGTGCCAGCAGCTTTGAGACTATAGAGACCCAGTACTTC. Amino acid sequence: CASSFETIETQYF. The rearrangement joins TRBV11-2 to TRBJ2-5; possible D gene TRBD2, 5 bases. Between the trimmed V and J ends, which lost 3 bases and 4 bases, there was a span of 9 bases. This CDR3 spans 13 amino acids. The germline gives CDR1 SGHAT, CDR2 FQNNGV.

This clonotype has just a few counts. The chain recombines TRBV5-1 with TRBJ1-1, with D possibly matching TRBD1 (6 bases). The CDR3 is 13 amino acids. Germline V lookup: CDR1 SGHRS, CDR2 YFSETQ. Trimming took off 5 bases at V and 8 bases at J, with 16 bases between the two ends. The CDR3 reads CASSPSGTYEAFF. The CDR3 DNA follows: TGCGCCAGCAGTCCGTCCGGGACATACGAAGCTTTCTTT.

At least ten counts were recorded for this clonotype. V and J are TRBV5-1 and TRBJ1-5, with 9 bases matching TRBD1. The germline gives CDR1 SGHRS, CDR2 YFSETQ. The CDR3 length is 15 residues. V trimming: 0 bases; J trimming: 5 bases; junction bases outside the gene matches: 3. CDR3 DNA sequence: TGCGCCAGCAGCTTGGAAGGGGACAGGGATCAGCCCCAGCATTTT. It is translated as CASSLEGDRDQPQHF.

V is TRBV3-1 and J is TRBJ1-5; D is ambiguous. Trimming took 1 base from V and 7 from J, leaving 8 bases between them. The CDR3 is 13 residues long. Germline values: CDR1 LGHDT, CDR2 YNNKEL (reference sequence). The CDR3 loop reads CASSQVPRQPQHF. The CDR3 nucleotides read TGTGCCAGCAGCCAAGTCCCGCGGCAGCCCCAGCATTTT.

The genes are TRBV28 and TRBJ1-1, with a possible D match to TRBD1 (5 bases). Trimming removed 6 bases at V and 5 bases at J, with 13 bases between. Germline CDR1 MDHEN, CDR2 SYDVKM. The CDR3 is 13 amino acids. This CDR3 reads CASSPYGATEAFF. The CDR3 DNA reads TGTGCCAGCAGCCCCTATGGGGCGACTGAAGCTTTCTTT.

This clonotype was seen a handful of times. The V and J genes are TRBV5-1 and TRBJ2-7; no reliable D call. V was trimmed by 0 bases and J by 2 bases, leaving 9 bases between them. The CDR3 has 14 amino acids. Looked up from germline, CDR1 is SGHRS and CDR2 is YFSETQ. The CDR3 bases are TGCGCCAGCAGCTTGGCCGGGTTCACCTACGAGCAGTACTTC. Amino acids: CASSLAGFTYEQYF.

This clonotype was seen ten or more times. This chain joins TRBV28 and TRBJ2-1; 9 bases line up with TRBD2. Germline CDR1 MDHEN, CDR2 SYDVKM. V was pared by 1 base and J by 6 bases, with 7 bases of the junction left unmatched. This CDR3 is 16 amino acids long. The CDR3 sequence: CASSLSFSGRGNEQFF. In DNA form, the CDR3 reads TGTGCCAGCAGTTTATCCTTTAGCGGGAGAGGCAATGAGCAGTTCTTC.

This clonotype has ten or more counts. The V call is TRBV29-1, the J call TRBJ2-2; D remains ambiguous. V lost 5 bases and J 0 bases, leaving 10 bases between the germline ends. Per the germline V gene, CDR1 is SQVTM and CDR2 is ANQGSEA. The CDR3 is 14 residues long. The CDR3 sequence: CSVFSPSNTGELFF. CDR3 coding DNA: TGCAGCGTTTTCAGCCCCTCGAACACCGGGGAGCTGTTTTTT.

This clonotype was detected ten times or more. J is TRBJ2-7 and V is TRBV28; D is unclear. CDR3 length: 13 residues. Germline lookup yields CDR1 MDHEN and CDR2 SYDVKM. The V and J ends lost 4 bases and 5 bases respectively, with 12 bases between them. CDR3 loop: CASSSSIGDEQYF. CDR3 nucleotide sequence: TGTGCCAGCAGTTCCTCGATTGGTGACGAGCAGTACTTC.